The 24 T cell receptor beta chains below come from one sample, sequenced in a study of memory CD4+ T cells and cytomegalovirus serostatus. The sort gate was single viable CD3+CD4+CD8-CD45RO+ cells for memory CD4+ T cells. Here immunoSEQ multiplex PCR was the method, and the copy in TCRdb shows in-frame clones only, minus some. The sample contains 75,000 to 90,000 clones, approximately 84% of which appear only once. Sequenced material: memory CD4+ T cells from blood. All receptors derive from an adult in good health and CMV-seronegative.

This clone occurred a few times. The chain is built from TRBV19 and TRBJ1-5; 7 bases align to TRBD1. Per the germline V gene, CDR1 is LNHDA and CDR2 is SQIVND (reference sequence). The ends lost 4 bases at V and 7 bases at J; junction bases unmatched: 7. This CDR3 is built from 14 residues. The CDR3 coding sequence is TGTGCCAGTAGTACGGGACAGTATCAACAGCCCCAGCATTTT. This encodes CASSTGQYQQPQHF.

The chain joins TRBV10-2 to TRBJ1-5; 8 bases agree with TRBD1. Germline CDR1 reads WSHSY; CDR2 reads SAAADI. Germline trimming cut 6 bases from V and 0 bases from J; bases unmatched to any gene: 4. This CDR3 has 15 amino acids. Here the CDR3 DNA reads TGCGCCAGCAGCCGGACAGGGACTAGCAATCAGCCCCAGCATTTT. Encoded protein: CASSRTGTSNQPQHF.

This chain uses TRBV7-9 with TRBJ1-6, with 7 bases fitting TRBD1. CDR1 and CDR2 (germline): SEHNR, FQNEAQ (reference sequence). The length of the CDR3 is 17 residues. V dropped 5 bases and J dropped 0; count of bases not matched to a gene: 7. CDR3 region: CASSGTGASSYNSPLHF. DNA of the CDR3: TGTGCCAGCAGCGGCACAGGGGCGAGCTCCTATAATTCACCCCTCCACTTT.

The genes are TRBV2 and TRBJ1-1; D uncertain. V was trimmed by 6 bases and J by 5 bases, leaving 13 bases between them. Germline values: CDR1 SNHLY, CDR2 FYNNEI. The CDR3 covers 13 residues. The CDR3 DNA reads TGTGCCAGCAGGGTCGACTTGGGGACTGAAGCTTTCTTT. Translation: CASRVDLGTEAFF.

The chain's CDR3 is CASSLPGSYGYTF. CDR3 DNA: TGTGCCAGCAGTTTACCGGGCAGCTATGGCTACACCTTC. V usage is TRBV28 and J usage is TRBJ1-2; D remains ambiguous. Between the trimmed V and J ends, which lost 2 bases and 4 bases, there was a span of 8 bases. Per the germline V gene, CDR1 is MDHEN and CDR2 is SYDVKM. CDR3 length: 13 amino acids.

V gene TRBV5-1 combines with J gene TRBJ2-1; tentatively, D is TRBD1 or TRBD2 (6 bases each). CDR1 SGHRS and CDR2 YFSETQ come from the germline V gene. Trimming cost V 4 bases and J 9 bases, with 17 bases left between them. CDR3 length: 14 amino acids. CDR3 loop: CASSVSLGGFEQFF. CDR3 DNA: TGCGCCAGCAGCGTGAGCCTCGGGGGCTTTGAGCAGTTCTTC. The full variable domain, its missing parts supplied by reference TRBV5-1 and TRBJ2-1, is KAGVTQTPRYLIKTRGQQVTLSCSPISGHRSVSWYQQTPGQGLQFLFEYFSETQRNKGNFPGRFSGRQFSNSRSEMNVSTLELGDSALYLCASSVSLGGFEQFFGPGTRLTVL.

The chain carries TRBV6-1 and TRBJ2-1; a possible D gene is TRBD1 (5 bases). The V gene's germline CDR1 is MNHNS and CDR2 SASEGT. This CDR3 is 14 amino acids long. V dropped 3 bases and J dropped 1 base, with 7 bases sitting between them. CDR3 nucleotides: TGTGCCAGCAGTGAGGCAGGGTCCTACAATGAGCAGTTCTTC. This gives the protein CASSEAGSYNEQFF.

This chain uses TRBV6-5 with TRBJ1-5, with D maybe TRBD1 (5 bases). With 3 bases removed from V and 7 bases from J, the gap between germline ends came to 13 bases. The germline CDR1 and CDR2 sequences are MNHEY and SVGAGI. The CDR3 extends over 14 amino acids. The CDR3 reads CASSYGRDGQPQHF. In DNA form, the CDR3 reads TGTGCCAGCAGTTATGGCAGGGATGGACAGCCCCAGCATTTT.

The chain combines TRBV27 with TRBJ2-7; D is unresolved. Germline-derived CDR1 and CDR2 are MNHEY and SMNVEV (reference sequence). V was clipped by 7 bases and J by 1 base, with 14 bases between them. The CDR3 consists of 14 residues. DNA for the CDR3: TGTGCCAGCACCTGTTTTAGTAGTTCCTACGAGCAGTACTTC. Protein: CASTCFSSSYEQYF.

The rearrangement joins TRBV19 to TRBJ1-3, with no clear D. Trimming left V 4 bases short and J 0 bases short, with 16 bases between. The length of the CDR3 is 17 residues. CDR1 and CDR2 from the germline V gene are LNHDA and SQIVND (reference sequence). The CDR3 region is CASSTPNPAFSGNTIYF. As DNA, the CDR3 is TGTGCCAGTAGTACCCCCAACCCAGCGTTCTCTGGAAACACCATATATTTT.

The table lists this clone with a count of one. The CDR3 DNA follows: TGTGCCAGCAGTTACTCGGGTCTTAATTCACCCCTCCACTTT. The encoded protein is CASSYSGLNSPLHF. The gene calls are TRBV6-5 and TRBJ1-6; D gene uncertain. Germline V gene data show CDR1 as MNHEY and CDR2 as SVGAGI. This CDR3 has 14 residues. Trimming cost V 0 bases and J 6 bases, with 6 bases left between them.

In its sample, this clone was seen a few times. The chain uses TRBV10-3 and TRBJ2-4; TRBD2 aligns across 11 bases. The CDR3 is 18 amino acids. The trim removed 0 bases at V and 3 bases at J, leaving 7 bases unmatched. Germline CDR1 is ENHRY and CDR2 is SYGVKD. In nucleotides, the CDR3 is TGTGCCATCAGTGAGTCAGGCACTAGCGGGGGCCTCAAAAACATTCAGTACTTC. Protein: CAISESGTSGGLKNIQYF.

CDR3 residues: CASRTGDDRYEQYF. The CDR3 nucleotides are TGCGCCAGCAGGACTGGGGACGACCGATACGAGCAGTACTTC. V usage is TRBV5-1 and J usage is TRBJ2-7, with D possibly being TRBD1 or TRBD2 (5 bases each). This CDR3 spans 14 amino acids. Looked up from germline, CDR1 is SGHRS and CDR2 is YFSETQ. The V end lost 5 bases, the J end lost 4 bases, and 16 bases lay between the germline ends.

A few counts support this clone. The chain couples TRBV7-9 to TRBJ1-5; tentative D call: TRBD1 (5 bases). Trimming cost V 3 bases and J 5 bases, with 17 bases left between them. The CDR3 consists of 16 residues. Germline V lookup: CDR1 SEHNR, CDR2 FQNEAQ (reference sequence). The chain's CDR3 is CASSFSATAGDQPQHF. DNA of the CDR3: TGTGCCAGCAGCTTTAGCGCGACAGCGGGAGATCAGCCCCAGCATTTT.

J is TRBJ1-1 and V is TRBV4-2, with 10 bases fitting TRBD1. The CDR3 runs to 14 residues. Germline CDR1 and CDR2: LGHNA and YNFKEQ. Trimming took 4 bases from V and 4 from J; bases not matched to a gene: 3. CDR3: CASSPGQGLTEAFF. CDR3 nucleotides: TGTGCCAGCAGCCCGGGACAGGGGCTCACTGAAGCTTTCTTT.

A remark on this clone: Distinct nucleotide sequences in the sample also encode this CDR3. J is TRBJ1-1 and V is TRBV7-9; no clear D gene. V gave up 0 bases and J gave up 2 bases, with 7 bases separating them. The CDR3 length is 14 residues. Germline lookup yields CDR1 SEHNR and CDR2 FQNEAQ (reference sequence). The CDR3 here is CASSLAVANTEAFF. CDR3 bases: TGTGCCAGCAGCTTAGCGGTGGCCAACACTGAAGCTTTCTTT. Combining the CDR3 with reference TRBV7-9 and TRBJ1-1 gives the whole variable domain DTGVSQNPRHKITKRGQNVTFRCDPISEHNRLYWYRQTLGQGPEFLTYFQNEAQLEKSRLLSDRFSAERPKGSFSTLEIQRTEQGDSAMYLCASSLAVANTEAFFGQGTRLTVV.

The genes are TRBV5-1 and TRBJ1-2, with 8 bases aligning to TRBD1. The CDR3 runs 13 residues. The junction had 6 bases not matched to a gene; V was cut back by 3 bases and J by 8 bases. Germline CDR1 is SGHRS and CDR2 is YFSETQ. DNA of the CDR3: TGCGCCAGCAGCTGGGAGGGACAGGAAGGCTACACCTTC. As protein: CASSWEGQEGYTF.

This clone has just one count. The V gene is TRBV10-3, the J gene TRBJ1-2, with a possible D match to TRBD1 (5 bases). The length of the CDR3 is 16 residues. Germline-derived CDR1 and CDR2 are ENHRY and SYGVKD. Trimming took off 2 bases at V and 4 bases at J, with 17 bases between the two ends. CDR3 DNA sequence: TGTGCCATCAGTGAGAATAGTCTGGGGACGGCCTATGGCTACACCTTC. Its translation: CAISENSLGTAYGYTF.

The rearrangement uses TRBV18 and TRBJ2-7, with TRBD1 identical over 7 bases. The CDR3 extends over 13 amino acids. CDR1 is KGHSH and CDR2 is LQKENI in the germline V gene. Trimming cost V 3 bases and J 12 bases; bases outside gene matches: 11. The DNA for the CDR3 is TGTGCCAGCTCACCTGGGGACAGTCAATTACCGTACTTC. Residues: CASSPGDSQLPYF.

This clone was observed a few times. This chain joins TRBV7-9 and TRBJ1-1; D not certain. CDR1 is SEHNR, CDR2 FQNEAQ, per germline (reference sequence). This CDR3 has 14 amino acids. V was cut by 7 bases and J by 3 bases, with 15 bases left in between. CDR3 region: CASTLGSWYTEAFF. In nucleotides, the CDR3 is TGTGCCAGCACTTTGGGTTCTTGGTACACTGAAGCTTTCTTT.

This rearrangement joins TRBV25-1 to TRBJ1-4; D is possibly TRBD1 (6 bases). Trimming cost V 5 bases and J 6 bases, with 13 bases left between them. The CDR3 extends over 14 amino acids. Germline CDR1 is MGHDK and CDR2 is SYGVNS. The CDR3 is CASSQDSEYEKLFF. The CDR3 nucleotides read TGTGCCAGCAGTCAGGACAGCGAGTATGAAAAACTGTTTTTT.

This sequence joins TRBV18 and TRBJ1-2; D possibly corresponds to TRBD1 (5 bases). Trimming removed 0 bases at V and 4 bases at J, with 15 bases between. This CDR3 is built from 16 residues. Germline V lookup: CDR1 KGHSH, CDR2 LQKENI. CDR3 region: CASSPPVGDRPYGYTF. CDR3 DNA sequence: TGTGCCAGCTCACCACCGGTAGGGGACCGTCCCTATGGCTACACCTTC.

The chain recombines TRBV11-2 with TRBJ1-1; D might be TRBD1 (5 bases). Per germline, CDR1 SGHAT and CDR2 FQNNGV. The CDR3 length is 14 residues. V gave up 3 bases and J gave up 1 base, with 9 bases separating them. The CDR3 bases are TGTGCCAGCAGCTTCCAGGGAGGGAACACTGAAGCTTTCTTT. This codes for CASSFQGGNTEAFF.

The genes are TRBV30 and TRBJ1-5; possible D gene TRBD1, 6 bases. Deletions cut 3 bases from V and 4 bases from J, with 13 bases between. The germline V gene encodes CDR1 GTSNPN and CDR2 SVGIG (reference sequence). The CDR3 has 14 amino acids. The chain's CDR3 is CAWRGRGLNQPQHF. CDR3 DNA: TGTGCCTGGAGAGGCAGGGGCCTTAATCAGCCCCAGCATTTT.